The clone carrying this T cell receptor (beta chain) was found a few times. Its antigen remains unknown. TCRdb ran MiXCR on the RT-PCR reads and lists one entry per CDR3 protein. The repertoire includes roughly 650,000 distinct CDR3 sequences, around 15% of them detected once, and about 7.6% sits in the top ten. The data were taken from a study of response to subunit inactivated influenza vaccine. The CDR3 extends over 14 amino acids. Per germline, CDR1 DFQATT and CDR2 SNEGSKA (reference sequence). Trimming took off 1 base at V and 4 bases at J, with 13 bases between the two ends. Study outcomes and limitations: Few new T cells, the authors suggested, are recruited by each seasonal influenza vaccination.

Sequenced here: PBMCs from blood, sampled roughly 15 days before vaccination. This receptor was taken from a man aged 50 to 59 who received an inactivated influenza vaccine. This chain uses TRBV20-1 with TRBJ1-1; no clear D gene. The CDR3 protein is CSARVAQTTTEAFF. The CDR3 bases are TGCAGTGCTAGAGTAGCACAGACGACCACTGAAGCTTTCTTT.